A single sample gave rise to the 12 T cell receptor beta chains below, sequenced in a study of T cell clonotyping in hematopoietic cell transplantation. Measured with immunoSEQ multiplex PCR; TCRdb has only the in-frame clones, and not every one. The sample yields 7,000 to 8,500 clones, approximately 96% seen once. The sample consisted of PBMCs, taken 30 days after allogeneic stem cell transplant. These receptors came from a male patient aged 40 to 50 who had an allogeneic stem cell transplant from a related donor, so the T cells may come from the graft donor. Some clones in this sample may be carry-over from other donors' samples.

The V call is TRBV13, the J call TRBJ1-2; D not certain. Germline CDR1 and CDR2: PRHDT and FYEKMQ (reference sequence). The CDR3 length is 13 residues. Deletions cut 5 bases from V and 7 bases from J, with 14 bases between. CDR3 in amino acids: CASSDITELGYTF. As DNA, the CDR3 is TGTGCCAGCAGCGATATAACAGAGCTTGGCTACACCTTC.

The chain links TRBV28 to TRBJ2-3; D is unclear. Germline CDR1 MDHEN, CDR2 SYDVKM. V dropped 10 bases and J dropped 5 bases, with 19 bases sitting between them. This CDR3 has 14 residues. CDR3 coding DNA: TGTGCCACCATCGGTTGGGGTTCAGGAGATACGCAGTATTTT. Translation: CATIGWGSGDTQYF.

V gene TRBV5-1 combines with J gene TRBJ2-7, with 10 positions matching TRBD2. CDR1 is SGHRS, CDR2 YFSETQ, per germline. The CDR3 extends over 15 amino acids. The V gene end was trimmed by 3 bases and the J gene end by 1 base; junction bases not matched to a gene: 4. The CDR3 nucleotides are TGCGCCAGCAGCTCTAGCGGGAGTCGGTCCTACGAGCAGTACTTC. As protein: CASSSSGSRSYEQYF. Complete variable domain (other parts from reference TRBV5-1 and TRBJ2-7): KAGVTQTPRYLIKTRGQQVTLSCSPISGHRSVSWYQQTPGQGLQFLFEYFSETQRNKGNFPGRFSGRQFSNSRSEMNVSTLELGDSALYLCASSSSGSRSYEQYFGPGTRLTVT.

In the case of this clone: The sample contains more than one DNA sequence encoding this CDR3. The chain recombines TRBV30 with TRBJ2-1, with D perhaps matching TRBD1 (5 bases). Germline CDR1 is GTSNPN and CDR2 is SVGIG (reference sequence). This CDR3 spans 12 amino acids. V shed 1 base and J shed 5 bases, with 6 bases lying between them. The CDR3 reads CAWSGQHNEQFF. The CDR3 region has the DNA TGTGCCTGGAGTGGACAGCACAATGAGCAGTTCTTC. Combining the CDR3 with reference TRBV30 and TRBJ2-1 gives the whole variable domain SQTIHQWPATLVQPVGSPLSLECTVEGTSNPNLYWYRQAAGRGLQLLFYSVGIGQISSEVPQNLSASRPQDRQFILSSKKLLLSDSGFYLCAWSGQHNEQFFGPGTRLTVL.

The chain employs TRBV10-3 and TRBJ2-6; tentatively, D is TRBD1 (5 bases). The CDR3 totals 16 residues. The V end lost 8 bases, the J end lost 0 bases, and 14 bases lay between the germline ends. The germline V gene encodes CDR1 ENHRY and CDR2 SYGVKD. The CDR3 reads CAIGPGLGSGANVLTF. The CDR3 DNA reads as TGTGCCATCGGGCCAGGGCTCGGCTCTGGGGCCAACGTCCTGACTTTC.

V gene TRBV4-2 combines with J gene TRBJ2-1; perhaps TRBD2 as D (7 bases). The length of the CDR3 is 16 residues. The germline V gene has CDR1 LGHNA and CDR2 YNFKEQ. The V and J ends lost 0 bases and 3 bases respectively, with 12 bases between them. CDR3 nucleotides: TGTGCCAGCAGCCAAGAGGCGGGGGCCGTCTACAATGAGCAGTTCTTC. Its translation is CASSQEAGAVYNEQFF.

The rearrangement links TRBV25-1 to TRBJ1-4; D is possibly TRBD1 (5 bases). Germline V gene data show CDR1 as MGHDK and CDR2 as SYGVNS. The V and J ends lost 3 bases and 3 bases respectively, with 14 bases between them. The CDR3 covers 16 residues. The CDR3 sequence: CASSEQGLGPNEKLFF. CDR3 bases: TGTGCCAGCAGTGAGCAGGGACTAGGTCCTAATGAAAAACTGTTTTTT.

The chain recombines TRBV9 with TRBJ2-7; TRBD2 is a possible D gene (5 bases). CDR1 SGDLS and CDR2 YYNGEE come from the germline V gene. This CDR3 spans 14 amino acids. V dropped 4 bases and J dropped 0 bases, with 11 bases sitting between them. DNA of the CDR3: TGTGCCAGCAGCCTAGCCCTGTCCTCCTACGAGCAGTACTTC. Its translation is CASSLALSSYEQYF.

CDR3 DNA: TGTGCCAGCAGGGGTACAGCCTCCTACGAGCAGTACTTC. It specifies CASRGTASYEQYF. The chain uses TRBV6-1 and TRBJ2-7; D remains ambiguous. CDR1 and CDR2 from the germline V gene are MNHNS and SASEGT. The CDR3 is made up of 13 amino acids. Trimming took 6 bases from V and 0 from J, leaving 9 bases between them.

The table lists this clone with a few counts. The chain carries TRBV7-8 and TRBJ1-1; D is perhaps TRBD1 (5 bases). CDR1 and CDR2 from the germline V gene are SGHVS and FQNEAQ. Deletions cut 1 base from V and 4 bases from J, with 7 bases between. This CDR3 is built from 13 residues. In DNA form, the CDR3 reads TGTGCCAGCAGCTTAGGGCAGGGCACTGAAGCTTTCTTT. Its translation is CASSLGQGTEAFF.

The CDR3 DNA reads as TGTGCCAGCAGTGAATCAACTAGCGGGATCGGTACAGATACGCAGTATTTT. Residues: CASSESTSGIGTDTQYF. This sequence joins TRBV6-1 and TRBJ2-3; 10 nucleotides line up with TRBD2. V lost 2 bases, J lost 3 bases, and 8 bases stayed unmatched. CDR1 and CDR2 (germline): MNHNS, SASEGT. CDR3 size: 17 residues.

The chain carries TRBV6-1 and TRBJ2-1; 9 bases agree with TRBD1. Germline CDR1 is MNHNS and CDR2 is SASEGT. Trimming took 4 bases from V and 0 from J; bases not matched to a gene: 4. CDR3 length: 16 residues. This CDR3 reads CASSVQGASSYNEQFF. In DNA form, the CDR3 reads TGTGCCAGCAGTGTACAGGGGGCCAGCTCCTACAATGAGCAGTTCTTC.